This T cell receptor (beta chain) was retrieved from a study of breast tumors, draining lymph nodes, adjacent tissues. The germline V gene encodes CDR1 SGHRS and CDR2 YFSETQ. Trimming shortened V by 4 bases and J by 4 bases, and 18 bases separated the two germline ends. The CDR3 runs 16 residues. Axillary draining lymph nodes of breast cancer patients supplied the node samples. This clonotype was seen many times. MiXCR, applied by TCRdb to the multiplex PCR reads, yields one record per CDR3 protein. The sample includes 85,000 to 120,000 distinct CDR3 sequences, roughly 29% seen only once; the top ten take around 6%.

The TCR sequence derives from a female donor with breast cancer. Some clones in this sample may be carry-over from other donors' samples. V gene TRBV5-1 combines with J gene TRBJ2-1, with D possibly TRBD1 on 6 matching bases. The sample comprised axillary lymph node tissue. Here the CDR3 DNA reads TGCGCCAGCAGCGACCCCGGGACATCCCGGTACAATGAGCAGTTCTTC. It yields the protein CASSDPGTSRYNEQFF.